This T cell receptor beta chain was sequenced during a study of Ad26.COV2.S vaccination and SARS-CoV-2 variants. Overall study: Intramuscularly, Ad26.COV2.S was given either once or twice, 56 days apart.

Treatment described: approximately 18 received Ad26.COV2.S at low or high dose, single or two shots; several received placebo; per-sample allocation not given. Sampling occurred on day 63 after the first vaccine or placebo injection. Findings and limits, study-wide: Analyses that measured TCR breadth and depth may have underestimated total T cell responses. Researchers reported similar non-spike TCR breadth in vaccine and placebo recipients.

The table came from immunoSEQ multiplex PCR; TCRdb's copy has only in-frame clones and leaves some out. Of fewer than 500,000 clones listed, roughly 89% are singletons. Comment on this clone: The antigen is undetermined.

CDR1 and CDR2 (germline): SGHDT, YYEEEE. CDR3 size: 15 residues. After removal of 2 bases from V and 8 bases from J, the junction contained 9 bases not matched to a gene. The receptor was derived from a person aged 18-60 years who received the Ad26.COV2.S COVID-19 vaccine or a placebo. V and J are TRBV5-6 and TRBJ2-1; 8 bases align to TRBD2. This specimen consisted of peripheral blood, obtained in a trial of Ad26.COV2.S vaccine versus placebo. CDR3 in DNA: TGTGCCAGCAGCTTCCGGGGGGGCCTAAAACATGAGCAGTTCTTC. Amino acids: CASSFRGGLKHEQFF.